A selection of T cell receptor beta chains follows, all from one sample in a study of blood T cell repertoires in COVID-19. The table came from immunoSEQ multiplex PCR; TCRdb's copy has only in-frame clones and leaves some out. The profile shows under 200,000 clones, 60% to 85% of them singletons. Sequencing was performed on peripheral blood. The receptors shown here come from a woman aged 55-70 years with COVID-19, enrolled during active disease. Each CDR3 is given with its conserved first and last residue. D genes are given only for firm matches. Size is omitted from some rows. Given values are once, few, many or a class for expanded clones.

>TRBJ2-7|TRBD1|NA|TRBV4-1
TGCGCCAGCAGCCAAGAAGAGACAGGGTTTTCCTACGAGCAGTACTTC
CASSQEETGFSYEQYF
>TRBJ1-2|TRBD1|NA|TRBV6-5
TGTGCCAGCAGTCCTCGGACAGGGGAAGGCTACACCTTC
CASSPRTGEGYTF
>TRBJ2-1|NA|once|TRBV3-1/TRBV3-2
TGTGCCAGCAGCCACTACAGGGGGGGTGAGGATGAGCAGTTCTTC
CASSHYRGGEDEQFF
>TRBJ1-4|TRBD1|NA|TRBV25-1
TGTGCCAGCGGAGGGGACAGTGGGAATGAAAAACTGTTTTTT
CASGGDSGNEKLFF
>TRBJ2-1|TRBD1|NA|TRBV9
TGTGCCAGCAGCGCAATGACAGGGGGCCTCTACAATGAGCAGTTCTTC
CASSAMTGGLYNEQFF
>TRBJ1-6|NA|NA|TRBV9
TGTGCCAGCAGCGCCACAGTGGCAGAAAATTCACCCCTCCACTTT
CASSATVAENSPLHF
>TRBJ2-7|TRBD2|NA|TRBV28
TGTGCCAGCAGACTCGGGACTAGCGGGAGTGTCTACGAGCAGTACTTC
CASRLGTSGSVYEQYF
>TRBJ2-5|NA|NA|TRBV2
TGTGCCAGCAGTGAAGAGGCCAAACAGGCCGAGACCCAGTACTTC
CASSEEAKQAETQYF
>TRBJ1-6|NA|NA|TRBV28
TGTGCCAGCAGCGTCCAACCAGACTATAATTCACCCCTCCACTTT
CASSVQPDYNSPLHF
>TRBJ1-6|NA|NA|TRBV7-6
TGTGCCAGCAGCTTAGCGGGGGCAGGGATTGGGACCCTCCACTTT
CASSLAGAGIGTLHF
>TRBJ2-5|TRBD1|NA|TRBV2
TGTGCCAGCAGTCAGGGACAGGGTCTGCCCCAGTACTTC
CASSQGQGLPQYF
>TRBJ2-5|TRBD2|NA|TRBV5-1
TGCGCCAGCAGCTTGGGTAGCGGGGGTACCCAAGAGACCCAGTACTTC
CASSLGSGGTQETQYF
>TRBJ2-2|NA|few|TRBV5-1
TGCGCCAGCAGCCTGGGACAAGGTGACACCGGGGAGCTGTTTTTT
CASSLGQGDTGELFF
>TRBJ2-7|TRBD2|NA|TRBV19
TGTGCCAGTAGTCCTTCCGGGACTAGTGCCCACGAGCAGTACTTC
CASSPSGTSAHEQYF
>TRBJ2-1|TRBD2|few|TRBV29-1
TGCAGCGTTGAAGGGATTAGCGGGAGGGCCCCTAATGAGCAGTTCTTC
CSVEGISGRAPNEQFF
>TRBJ2-7|TRBD2|once|TRBV4-3
TGCGCCAGCAGCCAAAGGGCGGGAGGGCCCTACGAGCAGTACTTC
CASSQRAGGPYEQYF
>TRBJ1-5|TRBD1|once|TRBV6-2/TRBV6-3
TGTGCCAGCAGTACCCGGACAGGGGGTACCAATCAGCCCCAGCATTTT
CASSTRTGGTNQPQHF
>TRBJ1-2|TRBD1|NA|TRBV19
TGTGCCAGTAGTACTTGGACAGGGGCTAACTATGGCTACACCTTC
CASSTWTGANYGYTF
>TRBJ2-1|TRBD2|few|TRBV29-1
TGCAGCGTTGCCCCTAGCGGGGGGGGAGGTGAGCAGTTCTTC
CSVAPSGGGGEQFF
>TRBJ1-1|NA|NA|TRBV6-5
TGTGCCAGCAGGCGGGACGGTGCAGGTGAAGCTTTCTTT
CASRRDGAGEAFF
>TRBJ2-5|NA|NA|TRBV2
TGTGCCAGCAGTGGCCTTCCACCGGGGACCCAGTACTTC
CASSGLPPGTQYF
>TRBJ2-1|NA|once|TRBV15
TGTGCCACCAGCACCAGGGAGGACAATGAGCAGTTCTTC
CATSTREDNEQFF
>TRBJ2-3|TRBD1|NA|TRBV6-5
TGTGCCAGCAGTCGGGACAGTGTTGTGGATACGCAGTATTTT
CASSRDSVVDTQYF
>TRBJ1-1|NA|NA|TRBV9
TGTGCCAGCAGCCCCCTACGTCTGAACACTGAAGCTTTCTTT
CASSPLRLNTEAFF
>TRBJ2-2|TRBD2|NA|TRBV5-1
TGCGCCAGCAGCTTGGGGGCAGGGACTAGCACCGGGGAGCTGTTTTTT
CASSLGAGTSTGELFF
>TRBJ2-1|NA|NA|TRBV6-1
TGTGCCAGCAGTGAAGAACTAGCCGCCTACAATGAGCAGTTCTTC
CASSEELAAYNEQFF
>TRBJ2-1|TRBD2|NA|TRBV12-3/TRBV12-4
TGTGCCAGCAGTCCCACTAGCGCGAGTGAGCAGTTCTTC
CASSPTSASEQFF
>TRBJ1-2|NA|few|TRBV5-1
TGCGCCAGCAGCTCCGACGGGGGGGCCTATGGCTACACCTTC
CASSSDGGAYGYTF
>TRBJ2-2|NA|once|TRBV13
TGTGCCAGCAGCTTAGGAGGCAGGGCCCGAACCGGGGAGCTGTTTTTT
CASSLGGRARTGELFF
>TRBJ1-1|NA|few|TRBV4-2
TGTGCCAGCAGCCATTTACAGCAGAACACTGAAGCTTTCTTT
CASSHLQQNTEAFF
>TRBJ1-2|NA|NA|TRBV5-6
TGTGCCAGCAGCTTGGTGGGGCAGGAAGGCTATGGCTACACCTTC
CASSLVGQEGYGYTF
>TRBJ2-3|NA|once|TRBV7-6
TGTGCCAGCAGCTTGGCAGGGCTCACAGATACGCAGTATTTT
CASSLAGLTDTQYF